This record looks at one TCR beta chain sequence and its context. Its antigen is undetermined. TCRdb's copy holds only in-frame clones and misses some; the assay was immunoSEQ multiplex PCR. Of around 110,000 clones in the sample, 90% were seen once. The CDR3 is made up of 14 amino acids. After removal of 7 bases from V and 6 bases from J, the junction contained 8 bases not matched to a gene. CDR1 SGHRS and CDR2 YFSETQ come from the germline V gene. The data derive from a study of graft-versus-host responses after intestinal transplantation. Study observations and caveats: Individuals carrying graft-donor T cell macrochimerism showed high graft-versus-host to host-versus-graft clonal ratios in allografts.

The input for sequencing was unstimulated CD4+ T cells sorted from spleen or lymph node cells, taken before intestinal transplant. The receptor's source is a human donor who received an intestinal transplant. The chain uses TRBV5-1 and TRBJ2-3, with TRBD2 matching 10 bases. CDR3 nucleotides: TGCGCCAGCGGCCCTGGACTAGCGGCGGATACGCAGTATTTT. This translates into CASGPGLAADTQYF.